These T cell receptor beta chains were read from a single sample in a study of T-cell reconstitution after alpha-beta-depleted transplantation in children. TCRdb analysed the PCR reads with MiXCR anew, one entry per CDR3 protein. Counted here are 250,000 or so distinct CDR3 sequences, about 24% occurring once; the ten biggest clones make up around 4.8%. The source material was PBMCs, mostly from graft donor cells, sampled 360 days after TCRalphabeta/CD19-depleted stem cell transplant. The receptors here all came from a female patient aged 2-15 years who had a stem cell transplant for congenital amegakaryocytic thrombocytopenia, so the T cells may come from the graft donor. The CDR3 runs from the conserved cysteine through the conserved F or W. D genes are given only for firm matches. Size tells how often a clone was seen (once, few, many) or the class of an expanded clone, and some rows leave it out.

TGCAGCGTTGGAGAAGATTACACTGAAGCTTTCTTT | CSVGEDYTEAFF | - | TRBJ1-1 | TRBV29-1 | -
TGTGCCAGCAGTCCAGACACCGGGGAGCTGTTTTTT | CASSPDTGELFF | many | TRBJ2-2 | TRBV2 | -
TGTGCCAGCAGCGTAGTGCCTAGCGGGAAAGCTGAGCAGTTCTTC | CASSVVPSGKAEQFF | - | TRBJ2-1 | TRBV9 | TRBD2
TGCGCCAGCAGCTTTAGTCCTGGGGGGGCTCCTGGGGCCAACGTCCTGACTTTC | CASSFSPGGAPGANVLTF | once | TRBJ2-6 | TRBV5-1 | -
TGTGCCACCGGGCGGACGAATTCACCCCTCCACTTT | CATGRTNSPLHF | - | TRBJ1-6 | TRBV15 | -
TGTGCCAGCAGCTTGTTTCAAGGCGGCAGGGCTTTTTACGAGCAGTACTTC | CASSLFQGGRAFYEQYF | - | TRBJ2-7 | TRBV5-6 | -
TGCGCCAGCAGCGACATCGACAGCTATAATCAGCCCCAGCATTTT | CASSDIDSYNQPQHF | - | TRBJ1-5 | TRBV5-1 | -
TGTGCCAGCTCAGACTCGACAGGGGGCGTCCAGCCCCAGCATTTT | CASSDSTGGVQPQHF | - | TRBJ1-5 | TRBV18 | TRBD1
TGCAGCGTTCGAAAGGTTGGCGGACCCACTGAAGCTTTCTTT | CSVRKVGGPTEAFF | few | TRBJ1-1 | TRBV29-1 | -
TGTGCCAGCAGTTTCGGGATTTTCGGAAACACCATATATTTT | CASSFGIFGNTIYF | many | TRBJ1-3 | TRBV12-3/TRBV12-4 | -
TGTGCCAGCAGTTTAAAGGCAGGGGGCTTCTATGGCTACACCTTC | CASSLKAGGFYGYTF | - | TRBJ1-2 | TRBV12-3/TRBV12-4 | TRBD1
TGTGCCAGCCAATACTACGAGCAGTACTTC | CASQYYEQYF | few | TRBJ2-7 | TRBV2 | -
TGTGCCACCAGTGATGGCCGGGACCAGCAGTTCTTC | CATSDGRDQQFF | few | TRBJ2-1 | TRBV24-1 | -
TGTGCCAGCAGTTCGGCGGGGGGTGTGGTTTGGCGCACAGATACGCAGTATTTT | CASSSAGGVVWRTDTQYF | - | TRBJ2-3 | TRBV12-3/TRBV12-4 | TRBD2